These T cell receptor beta chains were read from a single sample in a study of early T cells in non-severe SARS-CoV-2 infection. TCRdb processed the 5' RACE reads anew with MiXCR; each CDR3 protein has one entry. The table records around 39,000 distinct CDR3 sequences, approximately 7.9% of them present only once. Specimen: whole blood, collected at baseline. The receptors come from an adult who was a healthcare worker with PCR-confirmed SARS-CoV-2 infection or an uninfected control (not recorded which). The conserved cysteine and the conserved F or W are not part of the CDR3 here.

>TRBJ2-7|TRBV18
ASSPTGQPAYEQY
>TRBJ2-3|TRBV15
ATSRDIAGGDTQY
>TRBJ2-3|TRBV6-1
ASSDTLGDTQY
>TRBJ1-6|TRBV6-5
ASSYSMAGASPLH
>TRBJ1-2|TRBV10-2
ASRGSDGYT
>TRBJ2-2|TRBV14
ASSFRQGATGELF
>TRBJ1-6|TRBV21-1
ASIPRRSNSPLH
>TRBJ2-7|TRBV7-9
ASSLEGDEQY
>TRBJ2-3|TRBV6-5
ASSERTVTDTQY
>TRBJ1-5|TRBV20-1
SARQGVGKNQPQH
>TRBJ1-2|TRBV6-6
ASSFPGGDGYT
>TRBJ2-7|TRBV27
ASGFGEQY
>TRBJ2-3|TRBV10-3
AMRTSASTDTQY
>TRBJ2-7|TRBV29-1
SVERQFGAEQY
>TRBJ2-7|TRBV6-5
ASSSDSSYSYEQY
>TRBJ2-5|TRBV20-1
SARDVLEEETQY
>TRBJ1-1|TRBV3-1
ASSLGHLNTEAF
>TRBJ1-6|TRBV7-2
ASSLRQSNSPLH
>TRBJ2-2|TRBV11-3
ASSLQGSTGELF
>TRBJ2-2|TRBV10-3
ATGTATGELF
>TRBJ1-4|TRBV6-5
ASSRQGRNEKLF
>TRBJ2-7|TRBV5-1
ASGQGGGSREQY
>TRBJ2-3|TRBV20-1
SAPRRLASSTDTQY
>TRBJ2-1|TRBV13
ASSFRQGASDEQF
>TRBJ1-6|TRBV18
ASSPGSNSPLH
>TRBJ1-6|TRBV5-1
ASSADSYNSPLH
>TRBJ2-7|TRBV30
AWSVLAGGQGYEQY
>TRBJ2-7|TRBV6-1
ASSEDNGGIYEQY
>TRBJ1-1|TRBV6-2/TRBV6-3
ASSRPAVPGTEAF
>TRBJ1-2|TRBV29-1
SVEEGGSNGYT
>TRBJ2-1|TRBV12-3/TRBV12-4
ASSFRGGPSYNEQF
>TRBJ2-7|TRBV19
ASSNGQDLLYEQY
>TRBJ2-7|TRBV27
ASSPGQGFGQY
>TRBJ2-3|TRBV7-9
ASARDRATDTQY
>TRBJ2-1|TRBV7-2
ASSLAITSSYNEQF
>TRBJ2-7|TRBV4-2
ATRRGQGSHYEQY
>TRBJ1-1|TRBV20-1
SASRYAGKGRTEAF
>TRBJ2-3|TRBV20-1
SARVLDTQY
>TRBJ2-6|TRBV2
ASSPGQLFAGANVLT
>TRBJ2-5|TRBV10-3
AISEERGLQETQY
>TRBJ2-7|TRBV29-1
SALTGRSSYEQY
>TRBJ2-1|TRBV3-1
ASSPRDSPYNEQF
>TRBJ2-1|TRBV20-1
SARGEGDYNEQF
>TRBJ2-2|TRBV14
ASSQEWGNTGELF
>TRBJ1-3|TRBV7-8
ASSFTPGVSGNTIY
>TRBJ1-1|TRBV4-1
ASSQAVNTEAF
>TRBJ1-5|TRBV20-1
SAVINIRSGGNQPQH
>TRBJ2-1|TRBV10-3
AITLPTGVSV
>TRBJ2-5|TRBV7-2
ASSAPRVGLTGTQY
>TRBJ2-7|TRBV10-3
AIYSGGTNEQY
>TRBJ1-5|TRBV10-3
AISQKGSTNQPQH
>TRBJ2-7|TRBV3-1
ASSQDTRLPFYEQY
>TRBJ2-7|TRBV29-1
SVEGVSGPSSYEQY
>TRBJ2-4|TRBV6-1
ASSELGPEQAKNIQY
>TRBJ1-2|TRBV11-2
ASSLDRFYDGYT
>TRBJ1-4|TRBV11-2
ASSLNRRQDRVEKLF
>TRBJ2-3|TRBV20-1
SAILAGGRTDTQY
>TRBJ2-3|TRBV20-1
SAPTGGAGTDTQY
>TRBJ2-5|TRBV12-3/TRBV12-4
ASSRNTETQY
>TRBJ2-6|TRBV7-9
ASSLGHAAGANVLT